The 14 T cell receptor beta chains below were found in one sample sequenced in a study of patients and donors after allogeneic stem cell transplantation. TCRdb re-analysed the RT-PCR reads in MiXCR, keeping a single row per CDR3 protein. The sample comprises 400,000 to 450,000 distinct CDR3 sequences, roughly 17% of which are singletons, and roughly 7.2% rests with the top ten. Sequenced: blood, either unsorted or a sorted T cell fraction (not recorded which). These receptor sequences come from a human donor who was either an allogeneic HSCT recipient or a stem cell or donor lymphocyte infusion donor (not recorded which). It is not recorded whose cells these are; they may come from a transplant donor.

This chain links TRBV7-2 with TRBJ1-2; no clear D gene. CDR1 and CDR2 (germline): SGHTA, FQGNSA. Trimming stripped 6 bases from V and 8 bases from J, with 16 bases between. The CDR3 is 13 residues long. Written as DNA, the CDR3 is TGTGCCAGCAGATCGACGGATCTGGCGGGCTACACCTTC. This sequence encodes CASRSTDLAGYTF.

V gene TRBV6-5 combines with J gene TRBJ1-6, with D maybe TRBD1 (5 bases). Trimming shortened V by 4 bases and J by 0 bases, and 10 bases separated the two germline ends. The CDR3 covers 16 residues. Germline CDR1 MNHEY, CDR2 SVGAGI. This chain's CDR3 is CASSLGASSYNSPLHF. In nucleotides, the CDR3 is TGTGCCAGCAGTTTAGGGGCAAGCTCCTATAATTCACCCCTCCACTTT.

V is TRBV20-1 and J is TRBJ2-3, with TRBD2 matching over 11 bases. The germline gives CDR1 DFQATT, CDR2 SNEGSKA (reference sequence). J lost 2 bases, V lost 5 bases, and 6 bases had no gene match. This CDR3 is 15 amino acids long. In nucleotides, the CDR3 is TGCAGTGCTGGAACTAGCGGGGGAAACACAGATACGCAGTATTTT. The encoded protein is CSAGTSGGNTDTQYF.

This clonotype has a handful of counts. This chain joins TRBV9 and TRBJ1-4; the D is unclear. From germline, CDR1 is SGDLS and CDR2 YYNGEE. The length of the CDR3 is 13 residues. The germline V and J ends were trimmed by 8 bases and 7 bases, with 15 bases remaining between them. The CDR3 region is CASTDGLGEKLFF. In DNA form, the CDR3 reads TGTGCCAGTACCGACGGTTTAGGTGAAAAACTGTTTTTT.

There are many counts of this clonotype. The rearrangement joins TRBV5-1 to TRBJ2-7; 9 bases align to TRBD1. Germline V CDR1 and CDR2: SGHRS, YFSETQ. CDR3 size: 16 residues. The junction had 9 bases not matched to a gene; V was cut back by 2 bases and J by 3 bases. CDR3 DNA sequence: TGCGCCAGCAGCTTTTTGTCCGGGACAGGGAGCTACGAGCAGTACTTC. This translates into CASSFLSGTGSYEQYF.

The rearrangement joins TRBV12-3 or TRBV12-4 to TRBJ1-5; D ambiguous. This CDR3 spans 12 amino acids. Trimming removed 5 bases at V and 5 bases at J, with 7 bases between. The CDR3 sequence: CASSIVDQPQHF. For the CDR3, the DNA is TGTGCCAGCAGTATCGTAGATCAGCCCCAGCATTTT.

This clonotype has a handful of counts. This chain joins TRBV12-3 or TRBV12-4 and TRBJ2-7; 9 bases agree with TRBD1. The CDR3 is made up of 15 amino acids. The trim removed 2 bases at V and 4 bases at J, leaving 6 bases unmatched. CDR3 sequence (DNA): TGTGCCAGCAGTTTACGGGGACAGGGAGTATACGAGCAGTACTTC. It codes for CASSLRGQGVYEQYF.

The chain uses TRBV5-1 and TRBJ2-3; 7 bases fit TRBD2. This CDR3 region has 17 residues. With 4 bases clipped from V and 0 bases from J, the junction kept 11 bases outside the gene matches. CDR1 and CDR2 from the germline V gene are SGHRS and YFSETQ. The CDR3 DNA is TGCGCCAGCAGCGTCCTTAGCGGGTTAAAAAGCACAGATACGCAGTATTTT. It translates to CASSVLSGLKSTDTQYF. The whole variable domain, filled in from reference TRBV5-1 and TRBJ2-3, reads KAGVTQTPRYLIKTRGQQVTLSCSPISGHRSVSWYQQTPGQGLQFLFEYFSETQRNKGNFPGRFSGRQFSNSRSEMNVSTLELGDSALYLCASSVLSGLKSTDTQYFGPGTRLTVL.

The chain uses TRBV2 and TRBJ2-7; D is undetermined. The CDR3 spans 11 residues. The V end lost 6 bases, the J end lost 7 bases, and 10 bases lay between the germline ends. Germline CDR1 is SNHLY and CDR2 is FYNNEI. The CDR3 sequence is CASRAVTEQYF. The CDR3 nucleotides are TGTGCCAGCAGAGCCGTTACAGAGCAGTACTTC.

The V call is TRBV9, the J call TRBJ1-1; TRBD1 is a possible D gene (6 bases). The V gene's germline CDR1 is SGDLS and CDR2 YYNGEE. Trimming took off 0 bases at V and 4 bases at J, with 13 bases between the two ends. The CDR3 covers 15 residues. Here the CDR3 reads CASSVDRAGLTEAFF. The DNA of the CDR3 is TGTGCCAGCAGCGTAGACAGGGCTGGTCTCACTGAAGCTTTCTTT.

J is TRBJ2-3 and V is TRBV20-1; possible D gene TRBD2, 5 bases. V was trimmed by 4 bases and J by 4 bases, leaving 12 bases between them. This CDR3 has 13 residues. CDR1 is DFQATT and CDR2 is SNEGSKA in the germline V gene (reference sequence). The CDR3 nucleotides are TGCAGTGCTACGAGGGCGGAGGCAGATACGCAGTATTTT. Translation: CSATRAEADTQYF.

This clonotype has just a few counts. This chain uses TRBV9 with TRBJ1-1; no firm D call. The germline V gene encodes CDR1 SGDLS and CDR2 YYNGEE. This CDR3 has 14 residues. V lost 0 bases, J lost 1 base, and 7 bases lay in between. The CDR3 reads CASSVDGGNTEAFF. In DNA, the CDR3 is TGTGCCAGCAGCGTAGATGGCGGGAACACTGAAGCTTTCTTT.

The chain recombines TRBV6-2 or TRBV6-3 with TRBJ2-5; TRBD1 aligns across 8 bases. CDR3 length: 11 residues. The trim removed 8 bases at V and 6 bases at J, leaving 2 bases unmatched. Germline assignment: CDR1 MNHEY and CDR2 SVGEGT. CDR3 coding DNA: TGTGCCAGCGACAGGGGTCAGACCCAGTACTTC. It yields the protein CASDRGQTQYF.

The V call is TRBV6-2 or TRBV6-3, the J call TRBJ2-5; the D gene is possibly TRBD1 (6 bases). Deletions cut 0 bases from V and 0 bases from J, with 11 bases between. This CDR3 is 16 amino acids long. From germline, CDR1 is MNHEY and CDR2 SVGEGT. The CDR3 DNA sequence: TGTGCCAGCAGTTACTCGAGGACAGAGCACCAAGAGACCCAGTACTTC. It yields the protein CASSYSRTEHQETQYF.